The 31 T cell receptor beta chains given below trace back to one sample, sequenced in a study of radiotherapy plus CTLA-4 blockade in lung cancer. Some clones are missing from TCRdb's copy, which holds only in-frame ones; the method was immunoSEQ multiplex PCR. This table has 65,000 to 90,000 clones, roughly 91% appearing once. The source material was peripheral blood, sampled from a patient treated with radiotherapy plus ipilimumab. The receptors come from a human donor with non-small cell lung cancer that progressed on radiotherapy plus ipilimumab.

The chain employs TRBV6-5 and TRBJ2-1, with D hard to call. CDR1 and CDR2 (germline): MNHEY, SVGAGI. The CDR3 spans 15 residues. Trimming stripped 0 bases from V and 0 bases from J, with 6 bases between. The CDR3, as DNA: TGTGCCAGCAGTTACTCAGAGAGCTCCTACAATGAGCAGTTCTTC. This gives the protein CASSYSESSYNEQFF.

The V call is TRBV6-5, the J call TRBJ2-1, with 14 bases matching TRBD2. J lost 8 bases, V lost 2 bases, and 5 bases had no gene match. The germline V gene has CDR1 MNHEY and CDR2 SVGAGI. CDR3 length equals 16 residues. CDR3 region: CASSYLGLAGDDEQFF. CDR3 nucleotides: TGTGCCAGCAGTTACCTGGGACTAGCGGGAGACGATGAGCAGTTCTTC.

The rearrangement links TRBV11-1 to TRBJ2-1; 10 nucleotides line up with TRBD1. V lost 8 bases to trimming and J lost 7 bases; unmatched junction nucleotides: 5. This CDR3 contains 13 residues. Per the germline V gene, CDR1 is SGHAT and CDR2 is FQDESV (reference sequence). The CDR3 sequence is CASRGQGYNEQFF. CDR3 DNA: TGTGCCAGCCGGGGACAGGGGTATAATGAGCAGTTCTTC.

This clone came up a few times. This same CDR3 is encoded by further DNA sequences in the sample. This rearrangement joins TRBV30 to TRBJ2-1, with 8 bases that match TRBD2. Germline V gene sequence: CDR1 GTSNPN, CDR2 SVGIG (reference sequence). The CDR3 has 16 residues. V gave up 4 bases and J gave up 5 bases; unmatched junction bases: 13. This CDR3 reads CAWNCGGRGSNNEQFF. In nucleotides, the CDR3 is TGTGCCTGGAATTGCGGGGGGCGGGGGTCTAACAATGAGCAGTTCTTC.

The chain has TRBV27 and TRBJ2-1; TRBD2 matches at 12 bases. The germline V gene has CDR1 MNHEY and CDR2 SMNVEV (reference sequence). CDR3 size: 18 residues. Germline trimming cut 6 bases from V and 3 bases from J; bases unmatched to any gene: 12. Here the CDR3 reads CASSSQTLGLAGYNEQFF. The CDR3 DNA is TGTGCCAGCAGCTCTCAAACCCTGGGACTAGCGGGCTACAATGAGCAGTTCTTC.

CDR3 nucleotides: TGTGCCAGCAGACTAGCGGGAGGGGTCCGAGAGACCCAGTACTTC. This gives the protein CASRLAGGVRETQYF. The V and J genes are TRBV2 and TRBJ2-5, with TRBD2 matching 13 bases. Germline V gene lookup returns CDR1 SNHLY and CDR2 FYNNEI. V trimming: 6 bases; J trimming: 4 bases; junction bases outside the gene matches: 5. There are 15 residues in the CDR3.

V and J are TRBV7-9 and TRBJ2-6; no clear D. V lost 3 bases, J lost 0 bases, and 12 bases lay in between. The V gene's germline CDR1 is SEHNR and CDR2 FQNEAQ (reference sequence). The CDR3 is 17 amino acids. CDR3 sequence reads: CASSLLVSSSGANVLTF. The CDR3 region has the DNA TGTGCCAGCAGCTTGCTAGTTTCGAGCTCTGGGGCCAACGTCCTGACTTTC.

The V gene is TRBV5-1, the J gene TRBJ2-2; TRBD2 matches 8 bases. The CDR3 totals 14 residues. CDR1 is SGHRS and CDR2 is YFSETQ in the germline V gene. The V gene end was trimmed by 3 bases and the J gene end by 6 bases; junction bases not matched to a gene: 4. The CDR3 protein is CASSWSSGPGELFF. The CDR3 DNA follows: TGCGCCAGCAGCTGGTCTAGCGGGCCCGGGGAGCTGTTTTTT.

The chain couples TRBV5-1 to TRBJ1-1, with 9 bases fitting TRBD1. V lost 7 bases and J lost 2; bases outside the gene matches: 3. The V gene's germline CDR1 is SGHRS and CDR2 YFSETQ. The CDR3 is 13 amino acids. This chain's CDR3 is CASRTGENTEAFF. CDR3 DNA sequence: TGCGCCAGCCGGACAGGGGAAAACACTGAAGCTTTCTTT.

This clone was detected a few times. The chain employs TRBV10-3 and TRBJ2-1, with D perhaps TRBD1 (5 bases). Trimming took 1 base from V and 8 from J, leaving 6 bases between them. Germline CDR1 is ENHRY and CDR2 is SYGVKD. The CDR3 sequence is 12 residues long. The CDR3 nucleotides read TGTGCCATCAGTGAGTTAGGGGATGAGCAGTTCTTC. It codes for CAISELGDEQFF.

The chain joins TRBV12-5 to TRBJ2-5; 10 nucleotides agree with TRBD2. This CDR3 has 15 amino acids. CDR1 and CDR2 from the germline V gene are LGHNT and FRNRAP. The V gene end was trimmed by 5 bases and the J gene end by 4 bases; junction bases not matched to a gene: 7. This CDR3 reads CASGPSGSSVETQYF. CDR3 DNA: TGTGCTAGTGGTCCTAGCGGGAGCTCGGTAGAGACCCAGTACTTC.

The chain has TRBV19 and TRBJ2-7, with D tentatively TRBD2 (7 bases). V lost 6 bases to trimming and J lost 5 bases, with 17 bases between them. This CDR3 is built from 14 residues. Germline CDR1 is LNHDA and CDR2 is SQIVND (reference sequence). The CDR3: CASRGARRGDEQYV. For the CDR3, the DNA is TGTGCCAGTAGGGGGGCCCGACGGGGGGACGAGCAGTACGTC.

This clone was observed a few times. J is TRBJ1-5 and V is TRBV28; 10 bases agree with TRBD1. CDR1 and CDR2 from the germline V gene are MDHEN and SYDVKM. The V gene end was trimmed by 4 bases and the J gene end by 8 bases; junction bases not matched to a gene: 8. The CDR3 is 15 amino acids. The CDR3 here is CASSWGQGLGKPQHF. The DNA of the CDR3 is TGTGCCAGCAGTTGGGGACAGGGGTTAGGCAAGCCCCAGCATTTT.

This clone was found once. The chain couples TRBV19 to TRBJ1-2; 7 nucleotides match TRBD1. V dropped 10 bases and J dropped 2; count of bases not matched to a gene: 10. In germline, CDR1 is LNHDA, CDR2 SQIVND (reference sequence). The CDR3 has 14 residues. The CDR3 coding sequence is TGTGCCACCGAGCGACAGGGTCAAAACTATGGCTACACCTTC. Translated: CATERQGQNYGYTF. Full variable domain (rest looked up from reference TRBV19 and TRBJ1-2): DGGITQSPKYLFRKEGQNVTLSCEQNLNHDAMYWYRQDPGQGLRLIYYSQIVNDFQKGDIAEGYSVSREKKESFPLTVTSAQKNPTAFYLCATERQGQNYGYTFGSGTRLTVV.

V and J are TRBV5-8 and TRBJ2-3; D is unclear. Germline V gene data show CDR1 as SGHTS and CDR2 as YDEGEE. Trimming stripped 1 base from V and 2 bases from J, with 14 bases between. This CDR3 region has 16 residues. CDR3 coding DNA: TGTGCCAGCAGCTTGCTCGTCAACAGAGCCACAGATACGCAGTATTTT. Its translation: CASSLLVNRATDTQYF.

The chain has TRBV23-1 and TRBJ1-1; a possible D gene is TRBD1 (6 bases). Being an ORF, TRBV23-1 has a function that is uncertain. CDR3 length: 14 residues. The V end lost 6 bases, the J end lost 1 base, and 12 bases lay between the germline ends. The CDR3 coding sequence is TGCGCCAGCAGGAAAGGGACATGGAACACTGAAGCTTTCTTT. Protein: CASRKGTWNTEAFF.

The chain carries TRBV5-1 and TRBJ2-5; 7 nucleotides agree with TRBD2. This CDR3 comprises 15 residues. Germline V CDR1 and CDR2: SGHRS, YFSETQ. V was clipped by 4 bases and J by 5 bases; unmatched bases: 11. The CDR3 nucleotides are TGCGCCAGCAGCCCTGGGAAGCGGGACGGGGAGACCCAGTACTTC. Its translation: CASSPGKRDGETQYF.

This chain links TRBV7-9 with TRBJ1-2; 11 bases align to TRBD1. This CDR3 contains 14 residues. Germline CDR1 SEHNR, CDR2 FQNEAQ (reference sequence). Germline trimming cut 4 bases from V and 8 bases from J; bases unmatched to any gene: 6. CDR3 nucleotide sequence: TGTGCCAGCAGCTCCCGGACAGGGGGCTTGGGCTACACCTTC. This translates into CASSSRTGGLGYTF.

The CDR3 nucleotides read TGCGCCAGCAGAGCAGACTGGTGCTCTGGAAACACCATATATTTT. Translated, it gives CASRADWCSGNTIYF. V usage is TRBV23-1 and J usage is TRBJ1-3; D call uncertain. TRBV23-1 is sorted into the ORF group, with uncertain function. Between the trimmed V and J ends, which lost 6 bases and 0 bases, there was a span of 12 bases. This CDR3 spans 15 amino acids.

V gene TRBV9 combines with J gene TRBJ2-1; D is ambiguous. There are 15 residues in the CDR3. Germline V CDR1 and CDR2: SGDLS, YYNGEE. V lost 6 bases and J lost 3, with 16 bases in between. CDR3 protein: CASTSAPNVYNEQFF. Here the CDR3 DNA reads TGTGCCAGCACCTCGGCCCCAAACGTCTACAATGAGCAGTTCTTC.

The J gene is TRBJ1-2, the V gene TRBV29-1; 9 bases match TRBD1. CDR1 and CDR2 (germline): SQVTM, ANQGSEA. The CDR3 runs 15 residues. The trim removed 2 bases at V and 4 bases at J, leaving 8 bases unmatched. The CDR3 DNA sequence: TGCAGCGTTGAACAACAGGGGGCCGGGGGCTATGGCTACACCTTC. This codes for CSVEQQGAGGYGYTF.

This sequence joins TRBV5-4 and TRBJ1-1; D not certain. From germline, CDR1 is SGHNT and CDR2 YYREEE (reference sequence). The CDR3 covers 12 residues. V lost 2 bases to trimming and J lost 0 bases, with 2 bases between them. CDR3 coding DNA: TGTGCCAGCAGCTTACTGAACACTGAAGCTTTCTTT. Translated: CASSLLNTEAFF.

The chain employs TRBV7-6 and TRBJ2-7; D may be TRBD2 (5 bases). V lost 0 bases and J 3 bases, leaving 9 bases between the germline ends. Germline loops: CDR1 SGHVS, CDR2 FNYEAQ. This CDR3 is 14 amino acids long. CDR3 nucleotides: TGTGCCAGCAGCTTAGCCGGGGAACTCTACGAGCAGTACTTC. Protein: CASSLAGELYEQYF.

The count of this clone is one. This chain connects TRBV5-1 to TRBJ2-5, with D possibly TRBD1 on 7 matching bases. Germline V gene data show CDR1 as SGHRS and CDR2 as YFSETQ. This CDR3 contains 17 residues. Trimming left V 1 base short and J 1 base short, with 17 bases between. The CDR3 nucleotides are TGCGCCAGCAGCTTGACCCCCGGCGGGACAGTCCAAGAGACCCAGTACTTC. This sequence encodes CASSLTPGGTVQETQYF.

The sample holds one count of this clone. The DNA for the CDR3 is TGTGCCAGCAGTGAACTTCAGGGTGGGGAGACCCAGTACTTC. Its translation is CASSELQGGETQYF. This chain connects TRBV2 to TRBJ2-5, with a possible D match to TRBD1 (5 bases). The CDR3 consists of 14 residues. Germline loops: CDR1 SNHLY, CDR2 FYNNEI. V lost 2 bases to trimming and J lost 5 bases, with 12 bases between them.

The chain couples TRBV9 to TRBJ1-5; possibly TRBD1 for D (5 bases). This CDR3 region has 15 residues. V was trimmed by 4 bases and J by 0 bases, leaving 11 bases between them. CDR1 is SGDLS, CDR2 YYNGEE, per germline. CDR3 sequence reads: CASSRDSYSNQPQHF. The CDR3, as DNA: TGTGCCAGCAGCAGAGACAGTTATAGCAATCAGCCCCAGCATTTT.

The J gene is TRBJ2-1, the V gene TRBV30; D possibly matches TRBD1 or TRBD2 (5 bases each). Trimming stripped 0 bases from V and 9 bases from J, with 15 bases between. The CDR3 loop spans 14 amino acids. Germline loops: CDR1 GTSNPN, CDR2 SVGIG (reference sequence). The CDR3 coding sequence is TGTGCCTGGAGTGTTTCCCCGGGGCTCGGTGAGCAGTTCTTC. Translated: CAWSVSPGLGEQFF. Together with reference TRBV30 and TRBJ2-1, the CDR3 gives the full variable domain: SQTIHQWPATLVQPVGSPLSLECTVEGTSNPNLYWYRQAAGRGLQLLFYSVGIGQISSEVPQNLSASRPQDRQFILSSKKLLLSDSGFYLCAWSVSPGLGEQFFGPGTRLTVL.

The chain uses TRBV28 and TRBJ2-3, with 7 positions matching TRBD1. The V gene's germline CDR1 is MDHEN and CDR2 SYDVKM. This CDR3 has 15 amino acids. The V gene end was trimmed by 5 bases and the J gene end by 2 bases; junction bases not matched to a gene: 7. This chain's CDR3 is CASSLNRGPTDTQYF. Here the CDR3 DNA reads TGTGCCAGCAGTCTCAACAGGGGACCCACAGATACGCAGTATTTT.

The chain carries TRBV10-3 and TRBJ2-5; D is possibly TRBD1 (5 bases). Trimming took off 0 bases at V and 4 bases at J, with 6 bases between the two ends. Germline V gene data show CDR1 as ENHRY and CDR2 as SYGVKD. The CDR3 is 13 amino acids. DNA for the CDR3: TGTGCCATCAGTGAGTCGCAGGGAGAGACCCAGTACTTC. Amino acids: CAISESQGETQYF.

This clone was seen only a few times. The CDR3 bases are TGTGCCAGCAGCCCCGCTTCGGGAGTGGATACGCAGTATTTT. Its translation is CASSPASGVDTQYF. The rearrangement uses TRBV9 and TRBJ2-3; D is possibly TRBD2 (6 bases). Between the trimmed V and J ends, which lost 4 bases and 6 bases, there was a span of 15 bases. This CDR3 comprises 14 residues. Germline V lookup: CDR1 SGDLS, CDR2 YYNGEE.

The chain employs TRBV15 and TRBJ2-3; D remains ambiguous. Between the trimmed V and J ends, which lost 1 base and 0 bases, there was a span of 5 bases. Germline values: CDR1 LNHNV, CDR2 YYDKDF (reference sequence). The CDR3 spans 14 residues. CDR3 in amino acids: CATSRGSSTDTQYF. The CDR3 DNA reads as TGTGCCACCAGCAGAGGGTCAAGCACAGATACGCAGTATTTT.